These 31 T cell receptor beta chains were all obtained from the same sample, sequenced in a study of T cell responses to AZD1222 COVID-19 vaccine (dated by TCRdb to the early 2020s). Explained via the paper, the time point label denotes: baseline before first vaccination. Library prep was done by the immunoSEQ multiplex PCR assay. TCRdb's version of the immuneACCESS table is confined to in-frame rearrangements and falls short of the full clone set. An unresolved V gene accounts for under half of the shortfall where checked; the remainder is of unknown origin. Counted in this sample were 90,000 to 150,000 clones; under 90% of them appeared once. More than 6.5% of the sample is in the top ten clones. The specimen comprised peripheral blood, sampled on day 0 of AZD1222 vaccination. Every receptor here comes from an adult in good health.

The rearrangement uses TRBV7-2 and TRBJ1-3; D unresolved. The germline V gene encodes CDR1 SGHTA and CDR2 FQGNSA. The CDR3 is 13 residues long. The germline V and J ends were trimmed by 1 base and 4 bases, with 5 bases remaining between them. CDR3 DNA: TGTGCCAGCAGCTTAGAGTTCGGAAACACCATATATTTT. Translating it yields CASSLEFGNTIYF.

The chain uses TRBV29-1 and TRBJ2-3, with D unresolved. Germline loops: CDR1 SQVTM, CDR2 ANQGSEA. CDR3 length equals 12 residues. Trimming took 4 bases from V and 6 from J, leaving 11 bases between them. Here the CDR3 DNA reads TGCAGCGTTGGACCCCCTGGGGATACGCAGTATTTT. As protein: CSVGPPGDTQYF.

The chain combines TRBV7-8 with TRBJ2-5; D gene unclear. CDR1 is SGHVS, CDR2 FQNEAQ, per germline. V was cut by 6 bases and J by 4 bases, with 18 bases left in between. The length of the CDR3 is 15 residues. CDR3 sequence reads: CASSSAGVRGETQYF. The CDR3 bases are TGTGCCAGCAGTTCCGCTGGGGTAAGAGGAGAGACCCAGTACTTC.

The genes are TRBV3-1 (or the pseudogene TRBV3-2) and TRBJ2-7, with D uncertain. Germline V gene sequence: CDR1 LGHDT, CDR2 YNNKEL (reference sequence). This CDR3 is built from 14 residues. V lost 8 bases and J 0 bases, leaving 14 bases between the germline ends. In nucleotides, the CDR3 is TGTGCCAGCGCTTTCGGCCCAAGCTCCTACGAGCAGTACTTC. It yields the protein CASAFGPSSYEQYF.

This chain links TRBV7-8 with TRBJ2-7; D is perhaps TRBD2 (5 bases). The V gene's germline CDR1 is SGHVS and CDR2 FQNEAQ. CDR3 length: 14 amino acids. Trimming stripped 5 bases from V and 1 base from J, with 12 bases between. The CDR3 loop reads CASSTNGISYEQYF. DNA for the CDR3: TGTGCCAGCAGCACCAACGGGATATCCTACGAGCAGTACTTC.

The rearrangement uses TRBV7-2 and TRBJ2-6; D gene unclear. CDR1 and CDR2 (germline): SGHTA, FQGNSA. Trimming took 7 bases from V and 2 from J, leaving 6 bases between them. The CDR3 length is 13 residues. The CDR3 region is CASTMAGANVLTF. The CDR3 DNA follows: TGTGCCAGCACCATGGCTGGGGCCAACGTCCTGACTTTC.

This sequence joins TRBV28 and TRBJ2-7, with TRBD1 as a possible D gene (6 bases). The germline gives CDR1 MDHEN, CDR2 SYDVKM. V was shortened by 8 bases and J by 3 bases, with 14 bases between the two germline ends. The length of the CDR3 is 13 residues. CDR3 in DNA: TGTGCCAGCCAAATGACAGGCTACTACGAGCAGTACTTC. Protein sequence: CASQMTGYYEQYF. Based on the CDR3 plus reference TRBV28 and TRBJ2-7, the full variable domain is DVKVTQSSRYLVKRTGEKVFLECVQDMDHENMFWYRQDPGLGLRLIYFSYDVKMKEKGDIPEGYSVSREKKERFSLILESASTNQTSMYLCASQMTGYYEQYFGPGTRLTVT.

The rearrangement links TRBV19 to TRBJ2-7; 7 nucleotides agree with TRBD1. Germline-derived CDR1 and CDR2 are LNHDA and SQIVND (reference sequence). There are 13 residues in the CDR3. The trim removed 6 bases at V and 5 bases at J, leaving 7 bases unmatched. The CDR3 here is CASRGRGSDEQYF. In DNA form, the CDR3 reads TGTGCCAGTAGAGGCAGGGGGAGCGACGAGCAGTACTTC.

In DNA, the CDR3 is TGTGCCAGCAGCCCTGGGGCAGGGGAGACCCAGTACTTC. This translates into CASSPGAGETQYF. The chain has TRBV7-7 and TRBJ2-5, with TRBD1 as a possible D gene (5 bases). Between the trimmed V and J ends, which lost 5 bases and 5 bases, there was a span of 12 bases. The germline V gene encodes CDR1 SSHAT and CDR2 FNYEAQ (reference sequence). The CDR3 loop spans 13 amino acids.

The rearrangement links TRBV7-2 to TRBJ2-1; 11 bases agree with TRBD2. Losses at the gene ends were 3 bases for V and 2 bases for J; bases not matched to a gene: 0. Germline CDR1 reads SGHTA; CDR2 reads FQGNSA. This CDR3 comprises 15 residues. CDR3 protein: CASSFSGRAYNEQFF. The CDR3 coding sequence is TGTGCCAGCAGCTTTAGCGGGAGGGCCTACAATGAGCAGTTCTTC.

The V gene is TRBV18, the J gene TRBJ1-1, with D hard to call. Germline V lookup: CDR1 KGHSH, CDR2 LQKENI. Between the trimmed V and J ends, which lost 0 bases and 4 bases, there was a span of 12 bases. The CDR3 totals 15 residues. The CDR3 sequence is CASSPPTRRGTEAFF. CDR3 DNA: TGTGCCAGCTCACCACCGACCAGGCGGGGCACTGAAGCTTTCTTT. The full variable domain, its missing parts supplied by reference TRBV18 and TRBJ1-1, is NAGVMQNPRHLVRRRGQEARLRCSPMKGHSHVYWYRQLPEEGLKFMVYLQKENIIDESGMPKERFSAEFPKEGPSILRIQQVVRGDSAAYFCASSPPTRRGTEAFFGQGTRLTVV.

The CDR3 here is CASSVLGALVDTQYF. The CDR3 DNA reads as TGTGCCAGCAGTGTGTTGGGGGCATTGGTGGATACGCAGTATTTT. The chain couples TRBV27 to TRBJ2-3; maybe TRBD1 (6 bases). Germline V CDR1 and CDR2: MNHEY, SMNVEV (reference sequence). Trimming took 5 bases from V and 6 from J, leaving 18 bases between them. The CDR3 length is 15 residues.

V usage is TRBV7-9 and J usage is TRBJ1-5, with 9 nucleotides matching TRBD1. Germline CDR1 SEHNR, CDR2 FQNEAQ (reference sequence). This CDR3 comprises 17 residues. The trim removed 3 bases at V and 0 bases at J, leaving 6 bases unmatched. DNA of the CDR3: TGTGCCAGCAGCTTTAGACAGGGGGAAGATAGCAATCAGCCCCAGCATTTT. The encoded protein is CASSFRQGEDSNQPQHF.

In DNA, the CDR3 is TGTGCCAGCAGCCCCCACTTAGGGACAGGGGGGGAGCAGTACTTC. Translation gives CASSPHLGTGGEQYF. The chain couples TRBV7-9 to TRBJ2-7, with 11 nucleotides matching TRBD1. The CDR3 is made up of 15 amino acids. J lost 7 bases, V lost 5 bases, and 10 bases had no gene match. The germline V gene encodes CDR1 SEHNR and CDR2 FQNEAQ (reference sequence).

Only one count was recorded for this clone. The V and J genes are TRBV19 and TRBJ1-2; D is undetermined. The germline V gene encodes CDR1 LNHDA and CDR2 SQIVND (reference sequence). V lost 5 bases and J 2 bases, leaving 18 bases between the germline ends. CDR3 size: 16 residues. The CDR3 DNA follows: TGTGCCAGTAGTGCCGGACTGGGCGGGATAAACTATGGCTACACCTTC. It yields the protein CASSAGLGGINYGYTF.

This clone occurred once. The genes are TRBV7-6 and TRBJ2-1, with 10 bases matching TRBD2. The CDR3 is 16 amino acids. From germline, CDR1 is SGHVS and CDR2 FNYEAQ. Germline trimming cut 5 bases from V and 9 bases from J; bases unmatched to any gene: 13. In DNA form, the CDR3 reads TGTGCCAGCAGCCCGGTCGGGAGCGGGGGGGCCATTGAGCAGTTCTTC. It yields the protein CASSPVGSGGAIEQFF.

The chain joins TRBV2 to TRBJ2-7, with a weak D call TRBD2 (6 bases). CDR3 length: 14 residues. Deletions cut 6 bases from V and 5 bases from J, with 17 bases between. The germline V gene has CDR1 SNHLY and CDR2 FYNNEI. CDR3: CASRAGMGDHEQYF. The CDR3 DNA sequence: TGTGCCAGCAGGGCGGGGATGGGGGACCACGAGCAGTACTTC.

In its sample, this clone was seen once. The V and J genes are TRBV19 and TRBJ2-5, with D tentatively TRBD1 (6 bases). Per the germline V gene, CDR1 is LNHDA and CDR2 is SQIVND (reference sequence). The CDR3 is 16 amino acids. The V gene lost 8 bases and the J gene lost 4 bases, with 23 bases spanning the gap. The CDR3 bases are TGTGCCAGTGCCCACGGCAGTCCAGGGGCAACAGAGACCCAGTACTTC. This sequence encodes CASAHGSPGATETQYF.

V usage is TRBV24-1 and J usage is TRBJ1-2, with 8 bases identical to TRBD1. The CDR3 runs 14 residues. CDR1 and CDR2 from the germline V gene are KGHDR and SFDVKD. V shed 3 bases and J 6 bases; nucleotides not matched to a gene: 5. As DNA, the CDR3 is TGTGCCACCAGTGATCGCCCAGGGGGCCATGGCTACACCTTC. Translating gives CATSDRPGGHGYTF.

The rearrangement joins TRBV5-4 to TRBJ2-7; 7 nucleotides align to TRBD1. V was pared by 0 bases and J by 4 bases, with 4 bases of the junction left unmatched. This CDR3 has 14 residues. The germline gives CDR1 SGHNT, CDR2 YYREEE (reference sequence). CDR3 in DNA: TGTGCCAGCAGCTTGGTAGACAGGGAGTACGAGCAGTACTTC. It codes for CASSLVDREYEQYF.

The chain links TRBV19 to TRBJ1-3; D is perhaps TRBD1 (5 bases). Deletions cut 7 bases from V and 3 bases from J, with 16 bases between. Germline CDR1 and CDR2: LNHDA and SQIVND (reference sequence). The CDR3 spans 15 residues. DNA for the CDR3: TGTGCCAGTACCCCCTCGGGGGGTTTTGGAAACACCATATATTTT. Translating gives CASTPSGGFGNTIYF.

The chain couples TRBV6-2 or TRBV6-3 to TRBJ1-2, with 8 bases aligning to TRBD1. The ends lost 2 bases at V and 8 bases at J; junction bases unmatched: 10. The V gene's germline CDR1 is MNHEY and CDR2 SVGEGT. This CDR3 has 15 residues. The CDR3 DNA reads TGTGCCAGCAGTTACCCTTTGGACAGGGACGGCGGCTACACCTTC. It yields the protein CASSYPLDRDGGYTF.

V gene TRBV5-1 combines with J gene TRBJ1-1; 12 bases align to TRBD1. With V trimmed by 4 bases and J by 4 bases, 5 bases remained unmatched. This CDR3 has 15 amino acids. From germline, CDR1 is SGHRS and CDR2 YFSETQ. CDR3 sequence reads: CASSGGTGGRTEAFF. The DNA for the CDR3 is TGCGCCAGCAGCGGAGGGACAGGGGGCCGCACTGAAGCTTTCTTT.

The J gene is TRBJ1-2, the V gene TRBV12-3 or TRBV12-4, with D perhaps matching TRBD1 (5 bases). CDR3 size: 12 residues. Deletions cut 6 bases from V and 12 bases from J, with 17 bases between. The CDR3 DNA follows: TGTGCCAGCAGCCCAGGGCAAAAGGTCCACACCTTC. It yields the protein CASSPGQKVHTF.

This rearrangement joins TRBV5-4 to TRBJ1-2, with 8 bases lining up with TRBD1. CDR3 size: 15 residues. CDR1 is SGHNT, CDR2 YYREEE, per germline (reference sequence). V was pared by 0 bases and J by 7 bases, with 8 bases of the junction left unmatched. CDR3 region: CASSLGKTGAAGYTF. As DNA, the CDR3 is TGTGCCAGCAGCTTGGGTAAGACAGGGGCGGCTGGCTACACCTTC.

The gene calls are TRBV5-1 and TRBJ2-7; D is unresolved. V was pared by 2 bases and J by 4 bases, with 7 bases between. Germline V gene data show CDR1 as SGHRS and CDR2 as YFSETQ. The CDR3 is made up of 12 amino acids. The CDR3 here is CASSFDLYEQYF. The CDR3 region has the DNA TGCGCCAGCAGCTTCGATCTTTACGAGCAGTACTTC.

V usage is TRBV18 and J usage is TRBJ2-3; TRBD2 aligns across 11 bases. From germline, CDR1 is KGHSH and CDR2 LQKENI. CDR3 length equals 16 residues. J lost 4 bases, V lost 6 bases, and 9 bases had no gene match. CDR3 coding DNA: TGTGCCAGCTCGGGTCCTAGCGGGAGGATCCCAGATACGCAGTATTTT. Translating gives CASSGPSGRIPDTQYF. Full variable domain (remainder filled in from reference TRBV18 and TRBJ2-3): NAGVMQNPRHLVRRRGQEARLRCSPMKGHSHVYWYRQLPEEGLKFMVYLQKENIIDESGMPKERFSAEFPKEGPSILRIQQVVRGDSAAYFCASSGPSGRIPDTQYFGPGTRLTVL.

The chain employs TRBV18 and TRBJ2-5; 9 bases line up with TRBD2. V was pared by 5 bases and J by 5 bases, with 3 bases of the junction left unmatched. The CDR3 covers 13 residues. Looked up from germline, CDR1 is KGHSH and CDR2 is LQKENI. The CDR3 DNA reads TGTGCCAGCTCAGCTAGCGGGGAGGAGACCCAGTACTTC. This gives the protein CASSASGEETQYF. Complete variable domain (other parts from reference TRBV18 and TRBJ2-5): NAGVMQNPRHLVRRRGQEARLRCSPMKGHSHVYWYRQLPEEGLKFMVYLQKENIIDESGMPKERFSAEFPKEGPSILRIQQVVRGDSAAYFCASSASGEETQYFGPGTRLLVL.

The chain's CDR3 is CSVDSTVGLNYGYTF. CDR3 DNA sequence: TGCAGCGTTGACTCTACGGTTGGCCTAAACTATGGCTACACCTTC. The chain joins TRBV29-1 to TRBJ1-2; D gene unclear. The CDR3 sequence is 15 residues long. Germline assignment: CDR1 SQVTM and CDR2 ANQGSEA. V shed 3 bases and J shed 2 bases, with 16 bases lying between them.

The chain recombines TRBV30 with TRBJ2-1; D is possibly TRBD2 (6 bases). V lost 2 bases, J lost 0 bases, and 11 bases lay in between. The CDR3 covers 15 residues. Germline V lookup: CDR1 GTSNPN, CDR2 SVGIG (reference sequence). This chain's CDR3 is CAWSPDGGSYNEQFF. CDR3 bases: TGTGCCTGGAGTCCGGACGGGGGCTCCTACAATGAGCAGTTCTTC.

This clone was observed once. This chain uses TRBV21-1 with TRBJ1-1; TRBD1, as called in the table, went unchecked against the DNA. TRBV21-1 is given as a pseudogene. The CDR3 is 15 residues long. The CDR3 loop reads CASSKGHTWNTEAFF. The CDR3 nucleotides are TGTGCCAGCAGCAAAGGTCACACCTGGAACACTGAAGCTTTCTTT.